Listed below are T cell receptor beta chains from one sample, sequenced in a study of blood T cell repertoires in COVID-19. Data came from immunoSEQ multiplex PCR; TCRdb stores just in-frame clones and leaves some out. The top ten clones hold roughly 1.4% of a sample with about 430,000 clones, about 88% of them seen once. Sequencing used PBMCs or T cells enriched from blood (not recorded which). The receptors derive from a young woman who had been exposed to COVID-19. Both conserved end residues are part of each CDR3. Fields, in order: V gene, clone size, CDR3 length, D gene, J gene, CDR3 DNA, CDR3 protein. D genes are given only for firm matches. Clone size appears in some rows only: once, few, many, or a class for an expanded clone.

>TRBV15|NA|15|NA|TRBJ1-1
TGTGCCACCAGCAGAGATACAGGTTCGAACACTGAAGCTTTCTTT
CATSRDTGSNTEAFF
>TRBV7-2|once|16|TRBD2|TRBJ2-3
TGTGCCAGCAGCTTAGTTTCTAGCGGGAGCACAGATACGCAGTATTTT
CASSLVSSGSTDTQYF
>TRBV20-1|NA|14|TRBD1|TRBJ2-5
TGCAGTGCTAGTACCGGGACAGTTGAAGAGACCCAGTACTTC
CSASTGTVEETQYF
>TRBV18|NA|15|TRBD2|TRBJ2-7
TGTGCCAGCTCACCCCCGGGGGGGTCTCCCTACGAGCAGTACTTC
CASSPPGGSPYEQYF
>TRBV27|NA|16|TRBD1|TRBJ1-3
TGTGCCAGCAGTTCCCGACAGGGGGCCCTTGGAAACACCATATATTTT
CASSSRQGALGNTIYF
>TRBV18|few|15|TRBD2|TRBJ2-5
TGTGCCAGCTCTATCCCGGGACTAGCGAGGAAGACCCAGTACTTC
CASSIPGLARKTQYF
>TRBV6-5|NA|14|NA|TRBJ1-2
TGTGCCAGCAGCCCCAAGACAGTCACCAATGGCTACACCTTC
CASSPKTVTNGYTF
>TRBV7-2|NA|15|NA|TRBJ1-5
TGTGCCAGCAGCTTACTTGGCGGAGACAATCAGCCCCAGCATTTT
CASSLLGGDNQPQHF
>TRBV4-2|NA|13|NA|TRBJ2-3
TGTGCCAGCAGCCAAGACCCGGGGGATACGCAGTATTTT
CASSQDPGDTQYF
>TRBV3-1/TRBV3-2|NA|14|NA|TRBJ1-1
TGTGCCAGCAGCCCAAACGGCAGGGAGCGGGAGGCTTTCTTT
CASSPNGREREAFF
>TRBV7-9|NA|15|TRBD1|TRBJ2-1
TGTGCCAGCAGCTCTACCGGGACAGGAAACAATGAGCAGTTCTTC
CASSSTGTGNNEQFF
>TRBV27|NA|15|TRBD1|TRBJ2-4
TGTGCCAGCAGATCAATTACAGGGGGTAGGGACATTCAGTACTTC
CASRSITGGRDIQYF
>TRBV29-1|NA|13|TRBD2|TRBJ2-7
TGCAGCGCCGAGACTAGCGGAGCCTACGAGCAGTACTTC
CSAETSGAYEQYF
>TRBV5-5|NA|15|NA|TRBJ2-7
TGTGCCAGCAGCTCGGCAGCAGGACTACCCCTGGAGCAGTACTTC
CASSSAAGLPLEQYF
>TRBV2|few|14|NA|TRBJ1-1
TGTGCCAGCAGTGAATGGGCGTGGGGCTCTGAAGCTTTCTTT
CASSEWAWGSEAFF
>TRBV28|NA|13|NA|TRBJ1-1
TGTGCCAGCAGTTTCTTCGGACGGGAGAAAGCTTTCTTT
CASSFFGREKAFF
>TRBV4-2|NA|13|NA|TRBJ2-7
TGTGCCAGCAGCCAAGGTAGTTCCTACGAGCAGTACTTC
CASSQGSSYEQYF
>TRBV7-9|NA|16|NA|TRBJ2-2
TGTGCCAGCAGCATGATAGTGGGGGCGCTTACCGGGGAGCTGTTTTTT
CASSMIVGALTGELFF
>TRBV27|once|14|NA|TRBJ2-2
TGTGCCAGCAGTTTATCACAGCCCCCCGGGGAGCTGTTTTTT
CASSLSQPPGELFF
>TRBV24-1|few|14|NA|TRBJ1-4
TGTGCCACCAGTGATTTGCGCGGGGTAGGGAAACTGTTTTTT
CATSDLRGVGKLFF
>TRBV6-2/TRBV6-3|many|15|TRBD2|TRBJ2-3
TGTGCCAGCAGTTACACTAGCGGGAGCACAGATACGCAGTATTTT
CASSYTSGSTDTQYF
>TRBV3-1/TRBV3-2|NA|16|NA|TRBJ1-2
TGTGCCAGCAGCCAAGAGCGGCTGGGCGGGGAATATGGCTACACCTTC
CASSQERLGGEYGYTF
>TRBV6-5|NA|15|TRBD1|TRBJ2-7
TGTGCCAGCAGTTACGGACAGGGAGCGGCCTACGAGCAGTACTTC
CASSYGQGAAYEQYF
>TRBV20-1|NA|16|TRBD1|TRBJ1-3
TGCAGTGCTAGTAGGCCAACAGGGGACTCTGGAAACACCATATATTTT
CSASRPTGDSGNTIYF
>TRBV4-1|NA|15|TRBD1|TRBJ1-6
TGCGCCAGCGGGACTCCCGGGACAGATAATTCACCCCTCCACTTT
CASGTPGTDNSPLHF
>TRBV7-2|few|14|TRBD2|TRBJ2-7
TGTGCCAGCAGCTCTAGCGGGGGGGCCGGAGAGCAGTACTTC
CASSSSGGAGEQYF
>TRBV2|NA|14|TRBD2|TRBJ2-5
TGTGCCAGCAGTCGACTAGCTCAGGCAGAGACCCAGTACTTC
CASSRLAQAETQYF
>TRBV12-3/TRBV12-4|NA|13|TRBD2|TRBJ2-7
TGTGCCAGCGGGGGACTAGGAGGCAAAGAGCAGTACTTC
CASGGLGGKEQYF
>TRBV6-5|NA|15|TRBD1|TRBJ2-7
TGTGCCAGCAGTTACATCGGGACAGTAGTATACGAGCAGTACTTC
CASSYIGTVVYEQYF
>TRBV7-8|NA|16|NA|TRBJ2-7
TGTGCCAGCAGCTTAGGGCGACAGGGACTCGTCTACGAGCAGTACTTC
CASSLGRQGLVYEQYF
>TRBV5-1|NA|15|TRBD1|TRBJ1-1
TGCGCCAGCAGCTTAAGTTTAGGACAGGACACTGAAGCTTTCTTT
CASSLSLGQDTEAFF
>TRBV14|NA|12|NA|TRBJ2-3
TGTGCCAGCAGCCTGTTGAGGAGTAGACAGTATTTT
CASSLLRSRQYF
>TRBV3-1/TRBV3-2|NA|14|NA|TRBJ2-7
TGTGCCAGCAGCCCGGGACTGTACTCCTACGAGCAGTACTTC
CASSPGLYSYEQYF
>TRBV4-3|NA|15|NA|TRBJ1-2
TGCGCCAGCAGCCAACTATTAGGTGAGGGCTATGGCTACACCTTC
CASSQLLGEGYGYTF
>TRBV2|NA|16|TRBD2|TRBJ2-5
TGTGCCAGCAGTGAAGAGGGACTAGCGGGAGGGGAGACCCAGTACTTC
CASSEEGLAGGETQYF
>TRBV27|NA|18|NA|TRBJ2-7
TGTGCCAGCAGTTTAAGTCCTCGTAATTTGGGGGCGGGAGACGAGCAGTACTTC
CASSLSPRNLGAGDEQYF
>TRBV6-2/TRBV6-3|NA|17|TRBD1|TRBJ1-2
TGTGCCAGCAGTTACTCGGGGACAGGGGCGTTTCACTATGGCTACACCTTC
CASSYSGTGAFHYGYTF
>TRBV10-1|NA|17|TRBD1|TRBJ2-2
TGCGCCAGCAGTGAGGTGTGGACAGGGGAGAACACCGGGGAGCTGTTTTTT
CASSEVWTGENTGELFF
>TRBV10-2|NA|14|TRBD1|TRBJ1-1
TGCGCCAGCAGTGAAGACAGGGTTAAAACTGAAGCTTTCTTT
CASSEDRVKTEAFF
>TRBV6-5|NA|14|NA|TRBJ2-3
TGTGCCAGCACCCGGGATCGCGTCGCAGATACGCAGTATTTT
CASTRDRVADTQYF
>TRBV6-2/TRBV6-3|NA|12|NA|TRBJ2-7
TGTGCCAGCAGTGTGGTCGGGTACGAGCAGTACTTC
CASSVVGYEQYF
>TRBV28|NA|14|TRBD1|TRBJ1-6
TGTGCCAGCAGTTTGACAGGGGGTACTTCACCCCTCCACTTT
CASSLTGGTSPLHF
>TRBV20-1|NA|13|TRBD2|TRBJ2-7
TGCAGTGCTAGTCGCGGGGGTTTCTACGAGCAGTACTTC
CSASRGGFYEQYF
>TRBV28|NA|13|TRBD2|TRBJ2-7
TGTGCCAGCAAACCTAGCGGGCCCTACGAGCAGTACTTC
CASKPSGPYEQYF
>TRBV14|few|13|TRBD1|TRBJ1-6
TGTGCCAGCAGCCCCGACAGGGGCCTACCCCTCCACTTT
CASSPDRGLPLHF
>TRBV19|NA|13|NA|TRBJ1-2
TGTGCCAGTAGTAAGCAACCCCGTGATGGCTACACCTTC
CASSKQPRDGYTF
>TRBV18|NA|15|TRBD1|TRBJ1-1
TGTGCCAGCTCACCCTCCGACAGGGGAGACACTGAAGCTTTCTTT
CASSPSDRGDTEAFF
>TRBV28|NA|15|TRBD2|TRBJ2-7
TGTGCCAGCAGTGCAAGGACTAGCGGATCCTACGAGCAGTACTTC
CASSARTSGSYEQYF
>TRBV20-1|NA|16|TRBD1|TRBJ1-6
TGCAGTGCTAGTGGGTTGGGACAGGGGGCTAATTCACCCCTCCACTTT
CSASGLGQGANSPLHF
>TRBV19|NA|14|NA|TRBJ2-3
TGTGCCAGCTCGGGGGGCCCTCGGACAGATACGCAGTATTTT
CASSGGPRTDTQYF